The text below deals with one TCR beta chain. V shed 0 bases and J shed 8 bases, with 11 bases lying between them. Per germline, CDR1 DFQATT and CDR2 SNEGSKA (reference sequence). There are 14 residues in the CDR3. This entry comes from a study of early T cells in non-severe SARS-CoV-2 infection. Using its own MiXCR run on the 5' RACE reads, TCRdb lists one record per CDR3 protein. The table records more than 50,000 distinct CDR3 sequences, around 6% of them present only once. Sequenced input: whole blood. The source of this sequence is an adult who was a healthcare worker with PCR-confirmed SARS-CoV-2 infection or an uninfected control (not recorded which). This chain links TRBV20-1 with TRBJ1-6; the D is unclear. The CDR3 region is CSARDPARDSPLHF. The CDR3 DNA reads as TGCAGTGCTAGAGATCCCGCCCGGGATTCACCCCTCCACTTT.